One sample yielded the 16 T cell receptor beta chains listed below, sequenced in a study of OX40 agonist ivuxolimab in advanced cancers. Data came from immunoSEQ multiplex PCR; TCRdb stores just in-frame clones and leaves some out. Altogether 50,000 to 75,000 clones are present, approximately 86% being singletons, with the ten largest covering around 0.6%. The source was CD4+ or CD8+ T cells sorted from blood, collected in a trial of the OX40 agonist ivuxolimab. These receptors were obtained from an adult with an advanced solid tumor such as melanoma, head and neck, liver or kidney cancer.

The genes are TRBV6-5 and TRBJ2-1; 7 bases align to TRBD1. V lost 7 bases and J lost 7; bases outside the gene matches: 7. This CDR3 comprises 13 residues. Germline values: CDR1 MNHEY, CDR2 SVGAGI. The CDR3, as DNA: TGTGCCAGCACCAGGGACAGTAATAATGAGCAGTTCTTC. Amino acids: CASTRDSNNEQFF.

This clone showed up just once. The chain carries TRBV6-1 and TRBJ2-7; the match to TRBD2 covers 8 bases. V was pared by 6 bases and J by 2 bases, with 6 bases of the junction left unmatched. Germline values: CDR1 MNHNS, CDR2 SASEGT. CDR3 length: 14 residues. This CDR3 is CASRLSGTTYEQYF. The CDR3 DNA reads TGTGCCAGCAGGCTTAGCGGGACAACCTACGAGCAGTACTTC.

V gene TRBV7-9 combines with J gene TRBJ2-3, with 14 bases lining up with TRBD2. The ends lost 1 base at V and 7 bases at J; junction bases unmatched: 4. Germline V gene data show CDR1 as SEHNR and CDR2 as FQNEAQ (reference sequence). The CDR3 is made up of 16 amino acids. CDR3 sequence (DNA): TGTGCCAGCAGCTTAGGTGGACTAGCGGGGGGTAATACGCAGTATTTT. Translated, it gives CASSLGGLAGGNTQYF.

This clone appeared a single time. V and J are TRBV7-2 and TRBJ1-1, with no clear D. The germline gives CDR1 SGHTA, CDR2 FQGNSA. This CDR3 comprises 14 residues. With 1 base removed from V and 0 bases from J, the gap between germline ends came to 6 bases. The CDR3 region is CASSLEGMNTEAFF. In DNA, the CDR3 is TGTGCCAGCAGCTTAGAAGGTATGAACACTGAAGCTTTCTTT.

The CDR3 DNA is TGTGCCAGCGCGGGACAGGGGTATGGCTACACCTTC. Translating gives CASAGQGYGYTF. The chain has TRBV2 and TRBJ1-2; the match to TRBD1 covers 10 bases. The CDR3 length is 12 residues. The junction had 2 bases not matched to a gene; V was cut back by 8 bases and J by 5 bases. CDR1 is SNHLY, CDR2 FYNNEI, per germline. Full variable domain (rest looked up from reference TRBV2 and TRBJ1-2): EPEVTQTPSHQVTQMGQEVILRCVPISNHLYFYWYRQILGQKVEFLVSFYNNEISEKSEIFDDQFSVERPDGSNFTLKIRSTKLEDSAMYFCASAGQGYGYTFGSGTRLTVV.

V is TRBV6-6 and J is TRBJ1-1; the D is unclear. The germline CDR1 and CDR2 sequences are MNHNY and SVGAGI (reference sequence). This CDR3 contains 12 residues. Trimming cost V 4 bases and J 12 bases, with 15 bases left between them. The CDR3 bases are TGTGCCAGCAGTTTAAGAGTCGCTTCCCCTTTCTTT. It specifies CASSLRVASPFF.

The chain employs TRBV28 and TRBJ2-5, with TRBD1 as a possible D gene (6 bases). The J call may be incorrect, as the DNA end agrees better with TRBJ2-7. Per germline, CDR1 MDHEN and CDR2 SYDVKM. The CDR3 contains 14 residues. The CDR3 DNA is TGTGCCAGCCGGGGACATGGGGGCTCCTACGAGCAGTACTTC. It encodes CASRGHGGSYEQYF.

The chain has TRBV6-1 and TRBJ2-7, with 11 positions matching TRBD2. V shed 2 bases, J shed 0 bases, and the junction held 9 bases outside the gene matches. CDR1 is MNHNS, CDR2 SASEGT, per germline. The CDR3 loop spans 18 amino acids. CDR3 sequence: CASSEKGLAGGLSYEQYF. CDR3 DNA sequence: TGTGCCAGCAGTGAAAAGGGTCTAGCGGGGGGCCTCTCCTACGAGCAGTACTTC.

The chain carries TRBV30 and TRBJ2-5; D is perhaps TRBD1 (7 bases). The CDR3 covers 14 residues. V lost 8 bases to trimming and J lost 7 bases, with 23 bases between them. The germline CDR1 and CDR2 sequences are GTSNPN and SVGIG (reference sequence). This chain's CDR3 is CAGGLQGVGGTQYF. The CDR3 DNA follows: TGTGCCGGGGGGCTCCAGGGGGTAGGGGGGACCCAGTACTTC.

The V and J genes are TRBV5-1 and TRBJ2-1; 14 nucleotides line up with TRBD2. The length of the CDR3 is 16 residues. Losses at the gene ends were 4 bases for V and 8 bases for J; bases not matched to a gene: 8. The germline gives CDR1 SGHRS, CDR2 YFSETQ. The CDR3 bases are TGCGCCAGCAGCGGAGGGACTAGCGGGAGAAGCGATGAGCAGTTCTTC. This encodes CASSGGTSGRSDEQFF.

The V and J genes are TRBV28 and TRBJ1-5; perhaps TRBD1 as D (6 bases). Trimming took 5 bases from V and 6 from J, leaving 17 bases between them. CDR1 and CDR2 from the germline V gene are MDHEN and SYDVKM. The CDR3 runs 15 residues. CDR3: CASSTPSGAGQPQHF. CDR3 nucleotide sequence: TGTGCCAGCAGTACTCCTTCGGGGGCAGGTCAGCCCCAGCATTTT.

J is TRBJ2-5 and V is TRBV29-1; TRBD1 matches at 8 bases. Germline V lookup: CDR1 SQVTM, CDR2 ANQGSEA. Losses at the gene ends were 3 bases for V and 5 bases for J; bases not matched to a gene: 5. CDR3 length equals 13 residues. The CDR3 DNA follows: TGCAGCGTTGAGGCAGGGGGCCAGGAGACCCAGTACTTC. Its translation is CSVEAGGQETQYF.

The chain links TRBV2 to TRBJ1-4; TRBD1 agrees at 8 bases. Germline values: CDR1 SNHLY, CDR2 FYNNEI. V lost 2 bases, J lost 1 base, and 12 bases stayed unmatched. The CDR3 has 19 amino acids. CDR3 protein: CASSEPVAGGEGTNEKLFF. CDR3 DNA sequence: TGTGCCAGCAGTGAACCCGTGGCAGGGGGCGAAGGAACTAATGAAAAACTGTTTTTT. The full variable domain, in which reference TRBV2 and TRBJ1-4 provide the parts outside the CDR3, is EPEVTQTPSHQVTQMGQEVILRCVPISNHLYFYWYRQILGQKVEFLVSFYNNEISEKSEIFDDQFSVERPDGSNFTLKIRSTKLEDSAMYFCASSEPVAGGEGTNEKLFFGSGTQLSVL.

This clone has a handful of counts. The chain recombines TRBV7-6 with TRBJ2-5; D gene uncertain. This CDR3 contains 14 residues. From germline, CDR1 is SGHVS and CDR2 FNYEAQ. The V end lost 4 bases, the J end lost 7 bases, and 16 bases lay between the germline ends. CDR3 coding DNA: TGTGCCAGCAGCTCCCCTCGGCTGGGTAGGACCCAGTACTTC. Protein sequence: CASSSPRLGRTQYF. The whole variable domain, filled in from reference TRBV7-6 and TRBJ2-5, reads GAGVSQSPRYKVTKRGQDVALRCDPISGHVSLYWYRQALGQGPEFLTYFNYEAQQDKSGLPNDRFSAERPEGSISTLTIQRTEQRDSAMYRCASSSPRLGRTQYFGPGTRLLVL.

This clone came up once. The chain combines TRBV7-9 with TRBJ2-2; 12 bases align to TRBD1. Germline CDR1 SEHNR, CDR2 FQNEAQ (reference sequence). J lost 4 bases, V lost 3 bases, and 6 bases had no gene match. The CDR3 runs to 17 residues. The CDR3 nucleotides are TGTGCCAGCAGCTTCGGGGACAGGGGGCTAGGCACCGGGGAGCTGTTTTTT. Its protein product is CASSFGDRGLGTGELFF.

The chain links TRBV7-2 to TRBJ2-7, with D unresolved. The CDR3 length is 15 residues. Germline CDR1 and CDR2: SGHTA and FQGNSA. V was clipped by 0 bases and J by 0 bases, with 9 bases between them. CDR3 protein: CASSLAQVSSYEQYF. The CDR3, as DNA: TGTGCCAGCAGCTTAGCGCAGGTTAGCTCCTACGAGCAGTACTTC.